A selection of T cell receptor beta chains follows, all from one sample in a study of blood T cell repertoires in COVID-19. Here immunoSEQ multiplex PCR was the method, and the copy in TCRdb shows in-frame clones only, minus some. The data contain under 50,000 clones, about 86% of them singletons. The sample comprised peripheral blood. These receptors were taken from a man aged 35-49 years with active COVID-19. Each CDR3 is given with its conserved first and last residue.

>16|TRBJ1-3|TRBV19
CASSIFVGGAGNTIYF
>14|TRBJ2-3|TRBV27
CASSLSGGTDTQYF
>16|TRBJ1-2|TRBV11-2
CASSPGQPNNNYGYTF
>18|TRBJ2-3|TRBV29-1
CSVEGLAVKRGPTDTQYF
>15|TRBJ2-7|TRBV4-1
CASSQDSAGSYEQYF
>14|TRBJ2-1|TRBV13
CASSSTLSGNEQFF
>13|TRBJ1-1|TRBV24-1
CATCTSSCTEAFF
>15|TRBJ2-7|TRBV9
CASSIGTGEVYEQYF
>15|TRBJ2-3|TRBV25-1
CASSASTGGTDTQYF
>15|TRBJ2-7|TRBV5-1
CASSPQGTGNYEQYF
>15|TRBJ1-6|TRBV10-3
CAIGLGTVNNSPLHF
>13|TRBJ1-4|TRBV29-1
CSVTSGDGEKLFF
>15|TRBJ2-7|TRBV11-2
CASSPALSGPYEQYF
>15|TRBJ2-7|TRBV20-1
CSASRVGGNSYEQYF
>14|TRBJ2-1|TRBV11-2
CASSLPLSGDEQFF
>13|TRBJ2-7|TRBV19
CASSRREGREQYF
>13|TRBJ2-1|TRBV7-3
CASSRGGEDEQFF
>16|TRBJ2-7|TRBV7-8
CASSFGLAVRGYEQYF
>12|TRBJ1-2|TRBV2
CASSEENYGYTF
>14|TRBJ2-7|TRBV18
CASSPVQGGYEQYF
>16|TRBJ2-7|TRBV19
CASSILTSGGPYEQYF
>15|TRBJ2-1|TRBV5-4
CASSLGQGANNEQFF
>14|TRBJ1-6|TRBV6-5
CASSSTGRDSPLHF
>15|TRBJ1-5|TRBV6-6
CASSRLRVGNQPQHF
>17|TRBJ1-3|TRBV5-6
CASSEPQGEWAGNTIYF
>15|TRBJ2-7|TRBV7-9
CAAGLAGDLMYEQYF
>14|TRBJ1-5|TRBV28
CASTPNYSNQPQHF
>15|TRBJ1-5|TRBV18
CASSLGGAVGQPQHF
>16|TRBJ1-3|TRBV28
CASTEGTGKSGNTIYF
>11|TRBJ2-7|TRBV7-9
CASSSHYEQYF
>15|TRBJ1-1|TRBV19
CASSKPGTGELEAFF
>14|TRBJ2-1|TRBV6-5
CASSTSGGSNEQFF
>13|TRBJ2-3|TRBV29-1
CSVVPLSANTQYF
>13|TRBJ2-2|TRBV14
CASSQDPGYRLFF
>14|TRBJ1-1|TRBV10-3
CAISGPGQNTEAFF
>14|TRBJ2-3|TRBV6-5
CATGRRPSTDTQYF
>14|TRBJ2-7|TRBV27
CASTSRGSSYEQYF